These 27 T cell receptor beta chains share one sample of origin, sequenced in a study of T cells in Graves' hyperthyroidism and ophthalmopathy. Amplified TCR beta CDR3 regions derived from RNA transcripts. The HTBI primer set drove a first-round RT-PCR of the TCR CDR3. Using its own MiXCR run on the multiplex PCR reads, TCRdb lists one record per CDR3 protein. The sample has a few hundred thousand distinct CDR3 sequences, approximately 14% seen once. Sequences were obtained from blood. All receptors derive from a woman in her late teens or twenties with Graves' hyperthyroidism.

The V and J genes are TRBV5-1 and TRBJ2-3; D is tentatively TRBD1 or TRBD2 (6 bases each). Germline values: CDR1 SGHRS, CDR2 YFSETQ. The CDR3 consists of 13 residues. V lost 6 bases, J lost 6 bases, and 14 bases lay in between. The CDR3 region is CASTKGGVDTQYF. In DNA form, the CDR3 reads TGCGCCAGCACAAAGGGGGGTGTTGATACGCAGTATTTT.

This clonotype was observed a handful of times. The chain uses TRBV9 and TRBJ1-2, with a possible D match to TRBD1 (6 bases). The CDR3 consists of 15 residues. Trimming took off 0 bases at V and 8 bases at J, with 17 bases between the two ends. Germline V CDR1 and CDR2: SGDLS, YYNGEE. Here the CDR3 DNA reads TGTGCCAGCAGCGTAGATCAGGGGTCGCCTGGGGGCTACACCTTC. The encoded protein is CASSVDQGSPGGYTF.

This clonotype has just a few counts. The chain combines TRBV19 with TRBJ2-5; perhaps TRBD2 as D (6 bases). Trimming shortened V by 10 bases and J by 1 base, and 25 bases separated the two germline ends. This CDR3 contains 17 residues. Per germline, CDR1 LNHDA and CDR2 SQIVND (reference sequence). The CDR3 sequence: CATTMTGGWEFQETQYF. Written as DNA, the CDR3 is TGTGCCACCACAATGACCGGAGGGTGGGAGTTCCAAGAGACCCAGTACTTC.

This clonotype was seen at least ten times. The chain has TRBV5-1 and TRBJ1-6; possible D gene TRBD1, 5 bases. The CDR3 loop spans 17 amino acids. V was clipped by 4 bases and J by 7 bases, with 21 bases between them. Germline loops: CDR1 SGHRS, CDR2 YFSETQ. CDR3 sequence: CASSPLSGGAQNSPLHF. CDR3 coding DNA: TGCGCCAGCAGCCCATTAAGTGGAGGGGCACAAAATTCACCCCTCCACTTT. The variable domain in full, with the rest retrieved from reference TRBV5-1 and TRBJ1-6, is KAGVTQTPRYLIKTRGQQVTLSCSPISGHRSVSWYQQTPGQGLQFLFEYFSETQRNKGNFPGRFSGRQFSNSRSEMNVSTLELGDSALYLCASSPLSGGAQNSPLHFGNGTRLTVT.

With respect to this clonotype: A read error may explain this, as a much larger clone is one base away. The V gene is TRBV20-1, the J gene TRBJ2-1; D remains ambiguous. Per germline, CDR1 DFQATT and CDR2 SNEGSKA (reference sequence). The V and J ends lost 3 bases and 6 bases respectively, with 15 bases between them. The CDR3 is 14 amino acids. The CDR3 is CSARVQATVNEQFF. The CDR3 DNA sequence: TGCAGTGCTAGGGTCCAGGCGACGGTCAATGAGCAGTTCTTC.

The sample holds many counts of this clonotype. The rearrangement joins TRBV14 to TRBJ1-6; 7 bases agree with TRBD1. From germline, CDR1 is SGHDN and CDR2 FVKESK. The CDR3 consists of 16 residues. Trimming cost V 1 base and J 11 bases; bases outside gene matches: 11. The CDR3 reads CASSQARGRLYAPLHF. The CDR3 DNA is TGTGCCAGCAGCCAAGCAAGGGGGCGGTTATATGCACCCCTCCACTTT.

This clonotype was seen at least ten times. This rearrangement joins TRBV6-1 to TRBJ2-7, with 9 bases lining up with TRBD1. CDR1 and CDR2 (germline): MNHNS, SASEGT. The junction had 5 bases not matched to a gene; V was cut back by 0 bases and J by 8 bases. This CDR3 has 14 amino acids. The CDR3 DNA is TGTGCCAGCAGTGAAGCGCGGGGACAGGGAAAGCAGTACGTC. Its protein is CASSEARGQGKQYV.

The chain combines TRBV5-5 with TRBJ2-3; 7 bases align to TRBD2. Germline-derived CDR1 and CDR2 are SGHKS and YYEKEE (reference sequence). V dropped 0 bases and J dropped 4; count of bases not matched to a gene: 5. There are 15 residues in the CDR3. CDR3 sequence: CASSLGTRYPDTQYF. CDR3 nucleotide sequence: TGTGCCAGCAGCTTGGGGACTAGATACCCAGATACGCAGTATTTT.

This clonotype was seen at least ten times. V usage is TRBV18 and J usage is TRBJ1-2, with D unclear. V was cut by 2 bases and J by 2 bases, with 15 bases left in between. The CDR3 is made up of 16 amino acids. Germline CDR1 and CDR2: KGHSH and LQKENI. The CDR3: CASSPSEAGPNYGYTF. CDR3 DNA sequence: TGTGCCAGCTCACCATCCGAAGCCGGGCCCAACTATGGCTACACCTTC.

This clonotype came up once. The chain joins TRBV25-1 to TRBJ1-1; no clear D gene. The CDR3 has 14 residues. Germline assignment: CDR1 MGHDK and CDR2 SYGVNS. V gave up 2 bases and J gave up 6 bases, with 13 bases separating them. The CDR3 spells CASSEADGGAEAFF. The CDR3 bases are TGTGCCAGCAGTGAAGCCGACGGCGGGGCTGAAGCTTTCTTT.

This clonotype has a count of ten or more. CDR3 protein: CASSEIRNNEQFF. The CDR3 DNA reads as TGTGCCAGCAGTGAGATCAGGAACAATGAGCAGTTCTTC. The rearrangement joins TRBV2 to TRBJ2-1; D uncertain. The CDR3 totals 13 residues. V lost 3 bases and J 5 bases, leaving 8 bases between the germline ends. From germline, CDR1 is SNHLY and CDR2 FYNNEI.

This clonotype was picked up many times. The rearrangement joins TRBV7-2 to TRBJ2-4; D ambiguous. The CDR3 has 13 amino acids. Deletions cut 1 base from V and 8 bases from J, with 9 bases between. Germline V gene sequence: CDR1 SGHTA, CDR2 FQGNSA. The CDR3 protein is CASSLGGFYIQYF. The CDR3 region has the DNA TGTGCCAGCAGCTTAGGGGGTTTCTACATTCAGTACTTC. The variable domain in full, with the rest retrieved from reference TRBV7-2 and TRBJ2-4, is GAGVSQSPSNKVTEKGKDVELRCDPISGHTALYWYRQSLGQGLEFLIYFQGNSAPDKSGLPSDRFSAERTGGSVSTLTIQRTQQEDSAVYLCASSLGGFYIQYFGAGTRLSVL.

This clonotype was seen at least ten times. This chain joins TRBV12-3 or TRBV12-4 and TRBJ2-6; D not resolved. The length of the CDR3 is 14 residues. V was cut by 3 bases and J by 0 bases, with 3 bases left in between. CDR3: CASSFDSGANVLTF. CDR3 DNA sequence: TGTGCCAGCAGTTTCGACTCTGGGGCCAACGTCCTGACTTTC.

This clonotype was recorded at least ten times. V gene TRBV6-6 combines with J gene TRBJ1-2; 8 bases are a match to TRBD1. This CDR3 is built from 17 residues. V was clipped by 4 bases and J by 2 bases; unmatched bases: 12. CDR1 is MNHNY, CDR2 SVGAGI, per germline (reference sequence). The CDR3 loop is CASSFSGAGGANYGYTF. CDR3 sequence (DNA): TGTGCCAGCAGTTTCTCGGGGGCAGGGGGCGCGAACTATGGCTACACCTTC.

J is TRBJ2-5 and V is TRBV7-9; TRBD2 might be the D (7 bases). With 6 bases removed from V and 1 base from J, the gap between germline ends came to 9 bases. The CDR3 is made up of 13 amino acids. CDR1 is SEHNR, CDR2 FQNEAQ, per germline (reference sequence). CDR3 DNA: TGTGCCAGCAGTCGGGGGGCCCAAGAGACCCAGTACTTC. Amino acid sequence: CASSRGAQETQYF.

This clonotype was found many times. This chain connects TRBV12-3 or TRBV12-4 to TRBJ2-1, with D perhaps matching TRBD2 (6 bases). V shed 6 bases and J shed 1 base, with 13 bases lying between them. This CDR3 spans 15 amino acids. For the CDR3, the DNA is TGTGCCAGCAGGGGGGGTGGAACTTCCTACAATGAGCAGTTCTTC. This translates into CASRGGGTSYNEQFF.

The chain couples TRBV7-9 to TRBJ2-3; D tentatively fits TRBD1 or TRBD2 (5 bases each). Trimming removed 3 bases from V and 4 bases from J, with 14 bases in between. The CDR3 has 15 residues. The germline V gene encodes CDR1 SEHNR and CDR2 FQNEAQ (reference sequence). The CDR3 loop reads CASSFRDPRSDTQYF. CDR3 DNA sequence: TGTGCCAGCAGCTTCCGGGACCCGAGATCAGATACGCAGTATTTT. Variable domain in full (rest from reference TRBV7-9 and TRBJ2-3): DTGVSQNPRHKITKRGQNVTFRCDPISEHNRLYWYRQTLGQGPEFLTYFQNEAQLEKSRLLSDRFSAERPKGSFSTLEIQRTEQGDSAMYLCASSFRDPRSDTQYFGPGTRLTVL.

At least ten counts were recorded for this clonotype. The chain couples TRBV7-3 to TRBJ2-1, with 12 bases matching TRBD2. From germline, CDR1 is SGHTA and CDR2 FQGTGA. The CDR3 is made up of 18 amino acids. V was clipped by 5 bases and J by 7 bases; unmatched bases: 15. The CDR3 nucleotides are TGTGCCAGCAGCCTTAACGCGCTAGCGGGAGGGCCTGGAAATGAGCAGTTCTTC. Translating gives CASSLNALAGGPGNEQFF. Variable domain in full (rest from reference TRBV7-3 and TRBJ2-1): GAGVSQTPSNKVTEKGKYVELRCDPISGHTALYWYRQSLGQGPEFLIYFQGTGAADDSGLPNDRFFAVRPEGSVSTLKIQRTERGDSAVYLCASSLNALAGGPGNEQFFGPGTRLTVL.

This clonotype was counted at least ten times. The V and J genes are TRBV10-3 and TRBJ2-7, with D maybe TRBD1 (6 bases). Trimming shortened V by 4 bases and J by 0 bases, and 7 bases separated the two germline ends. CDR3 length: 13 amino acids. CDR1 and CDR2 from the germline V gene are ENHRY and SYGVKD. CDR3 sequence reads: CAISGDISYEQYV. The CDR3 DNA is TGTGCCATCAGTGGGGACATCTCCTACGAGCAGTACGTC.

This clonotype was seen a few times. Here the CDR3 omits its conserved ending phenylalanine or tryptophan, so a read error is the likely source. The gene calls are TRBV5-1 and TRBJ2-5; D is possibly TRBD2 (5 bases). V was trimmed by 5 bases and J by 4 bases, leaving 15 bases between them. Germline V gene lookup returns CDR1 SGHRS and CDR2 YFSETQ. The CDR3 is 14 residues long. The CDR3 DNA is TGCGCCAGCAGTTCGGACGGGGTGGTAGAGACCCAGTACCTC. Residues: CASSSDGVVETQYL.

This clonotype has at least ten counts. The V gene is TRBV12-3 or TRBV12-4, the J gene TRBJ1-4; 7 nucleotides line up with TRBD1. The trim removed 7 bases at V and 7 bases at J, leaving 9 bases unmatched. The CDR3 spans 14 residues. The CDR3 spells CASTRQGIGEKLFF. The CDR3 nucleotides read TGTGCCAGCACCCGACAGGGAATCGGTGAAAAACTGTTTTTT.

This clonotype appeared many times. The chain combines TRBV27 with TRBJ2-3; 8 bases align to TRBD2. The junction had 10 bases not matched to a gene; V was cut back by 5 bases and J by 3 bases. CDR3 length: 16 amino acids. CDR1 MNHEY and CDR2 SMNVEV come from the germline V gene (reference sequence). CDR3 DNA: TGTGCCAGCAGTCCTCCGGGACTAGGAAAAACAGATACGCAGTATTTT. It yields the protein CASSPPGLGKTDTQYF.

This clonotype was counted many times. The J gene is TRBJ1-1, the V gene TRBV27; D gene uncertain. Trimming shortened V by 2 bases and J by 3 bases, and 13 bases separated the two germline ends. The CDR3 sequence is 15 residues long. CDR1 MNHEY and CDR2 SMNVEV come from the germline V gene (reference sequence). The CDR3 here is CASSLEGGQYTEAFF. In DNA, the CDR3 is TGTGCCAGCAGTTTAGAAGGCGGGCAGTACACTGAAGCTTTCTTT.

V usage is TRBV24-1 and J usage is TRBJ2-1, with D unresolved. CDR1 is KGHDR, CDR2 SFDVKD, per germline. CDR3 length equals 13 residues. V shed 4 bases and J shed 6 bases, with 9 bases lying between them. The CDR3 DNA sequence: TGTGCCACCAGTGAGCTAGGCGGCAATGAGCAGTTCTTC. It is translated as CATSELGGNEQFF.

This clonotype was picked up many times. This chain connects TRBV10-3 to TRBJ1-4; weak D call: TRBD1 (6 bases). The CDR3 length is 15 residues. V lost 8 bases, J lost 2 bases, and 15 bases lay in between. Germline V gives CDR1 ENHRY, CDR2 SYGVKD. CDR3 protein: CAISSGTGTNEKLFF. CDR3 DNA: TGTGCCATCTCGAGCGGTACAGGGACTAATGAAAAACTGTTTTTT.

The sample holds a few counts of this clonotype. CDR3 in DNA: TGTGCCAGCAGTCCGGGACAGCTAGACAATGAGCAGTTCTTC. Translated: CASSPGQLDNEQFF. This chain links TRBV12-3 or TRBV12-4 with TRBJ2-1; 7 bases align to TRBD1. V lost 5 bases and J lost 5; bases outside the gene matches: 6. This CDR3 spans 14 amino acids.

Many counts were recorded for this clonotype. This chain joins TRBV5-4 and TRBJ2-3, with D maybe TRBD2 (5 bases). Germline CDR1 is SGHNT and CDR2 is YYREEE (reference sequence). The CDR3 consists of 15 residues. Trimming shortened V by 2 bases and J by 2 bases, and 12 bases separated the two germline ends. CDR3 DNA sequence: TGTGCCAGCAGCTTCTCAGCGGCAACCACAGATACGCAGTATTTT. Translation gives CASSFSAATTDTQYF.